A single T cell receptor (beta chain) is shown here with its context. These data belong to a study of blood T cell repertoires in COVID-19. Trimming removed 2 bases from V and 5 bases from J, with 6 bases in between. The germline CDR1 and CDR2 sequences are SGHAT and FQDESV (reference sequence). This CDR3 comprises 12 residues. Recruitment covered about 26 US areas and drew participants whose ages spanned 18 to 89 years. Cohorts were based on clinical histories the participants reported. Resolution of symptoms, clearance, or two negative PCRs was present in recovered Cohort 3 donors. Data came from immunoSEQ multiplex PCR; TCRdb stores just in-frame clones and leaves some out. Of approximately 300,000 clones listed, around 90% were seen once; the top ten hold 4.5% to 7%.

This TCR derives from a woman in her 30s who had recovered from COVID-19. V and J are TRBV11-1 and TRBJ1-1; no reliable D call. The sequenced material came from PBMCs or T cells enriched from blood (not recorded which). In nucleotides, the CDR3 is TGTGCCAGCAGCTTAACCGGGACTGAAGCTTTCTTT. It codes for CASSLTGTEAFF.